These 26 T cell receptor beta chains were all obtained from the same sample, sequenced in a study of cytomegalovirus exposure and HLA in healthy donors. Researchers ran the PCR with 60 Vbeta and 13 Jbeta primers. The data were produced by immunoSEQ multiplex PCR, yet TCRdb's version contains in-frame clones alone and is incomplete. The sample holds around 150,000 clones, 65% to 90% seen once. The material sequenced was PBMCs. These receptors were collected from a man in his fifties in good health and CMV-seropositive.

CDR3 nucleotide sequence: TGTGCCAGCTCACCACTGCTACAGGGCAACAATGAGCAGTTCTTC. Its translation: CASSPLLQGNNEQFF. This chain uses TRBV18 with TRBJ2-1; the D gene is possibly TRBD1 (6 bases). The germline V gene encodes CDR1 KGHSH and CDR2 LQKENI. The CDR3 consists of 15 residues. Trimming stripped 1 base from V and 5 bases from J, with 12 bases between.

This clone was picked up a small number of times. The gene calls are TRBV5-6 and TRBJ1-1; D possibly corresponds to TRBD1 (5 bases). This CDR3 is 16 amino acids long. Germline V lookup: CDR1 SGHDT, CDR2 YYEEEE. V dropped 0 bases and J dropped 5 bases, with 17 bases sitting between them. The CDR3 DNA follows: TGTGCCAGCAGCTTGGCCAGGGAAAGGGGCAGGACTGAAGCTTTCTTT. This codes for CASSLARERGRTEAFF.

This clone was seen more than once but under ten times. The chain links TRBV15 to TRBJ2-5; possibly TRBD1 for D (5 bases). The CDR3 consists of 15 residues. V lost 0 bases and J lost 5, with 13 bases in between. Per the germline V gene, CDR1 is LNHNV and CDR2 is YYDKDF (reference sequence). CDR3 nucleotides: TGTGCCACCAGCAGAGACCCGGCAGGGCTTGAGACCCAGTACTTC. The encoded protein is CATSRDPAGLETQYF.

The CDR3 bases are TGTGCCAGCAGCTTCATCGGCAGGGGGTATGTGGACGAGCAGTACTTC. Translated: CASSFIGRGYVDEQYF. The chain uses TRBV28 and TRBJ2-7, with TRBD1 matching over 7 bases. Per the germline V gene, CDR1 is MDHEN and CDR2 is SYDVKM. Trimming took 6 bases from V and 5 from J; bases not matched to a gene: 16. The CDR3 covers 16 residues.

The V and J genes are TRBV6-1 and TRBJ2-1; weak D call: TRBD2 (6 bases). The CDR3 has 12 amino acids. In germline, CDR1 is MNHNS, CDR2 SASEGT. V was clipped by 7 bases and J by 5 bases, with 9 bases between them. The CDR3 is CASKGEDNEQFF. CDR3 in DNA: TGTGCCAGCAAAGGGGAGGACAATGAGCAGTTCTTC.

The V and J genes are TRBV7-8 and TRBJ2-3; possibly TRBD1 for D (5 bases). Germline lookup yields CDR1 SGHVS and CDR2 FQNEAQ. V shed 0 bases and J shed 5 bases, with 6 bases lying between them. The CDR3 has 13 residues. In DNA, the CDR3 is TGTGCCAGCAGCTTAGCGCAGGGAGATACGCAGTATTTT. Translation: CASSLAQGDTQYF.

The V and J genes are TRBV9 and TRBJ2-7; 7 bases line up with TRBD1. The CDR3 sequence is 17 residues long. The junction had 14 bases not matched to a gene; V was cut back by 0 bases and J by 5 bases. CDR1 and CDR2 (germline): SGDLS, YYNGEE. The CDR3 here is CASSVAGGIGKGHEQYF. The CDR3 nucleotides read TGTGCCAGCAGCGTAGCAGGGGGTATAGGAAAGGGCCACGAGCAGTACTTC.

V and J are TRBV9 and TRBJ2-1; 10 bases are a match to TRBD2. The germline gives CDR1 SGDLS, CDR2 YYNGEE. This CDR3 contains 15 residues. V dropped 1 base and J dropped 10; count of bases not matched to a gene: 8. CDR3 nucleotide sequence: TGTGCCAGCAGCGTATTGGGGACTAGCGCCGGGGAGCAGTTCTTC. Translated: CASSVLGTSAGEQFF.

The genes are TRBV2 and TRBJ2-1; 7 nucleotides line up with TRBD1. Germline V gives CDR1 SNHLY, CDR2 FYNNEI. This CDR3 region has 13 residues. Trimming removed 9 bases from V and 7 bases from J; junction bases left unmatched: 9. The CDR3 DNA follows: TGTGCCAGTAGACAGGGCAGTGAAAATGAGCAGTTCTTC. Protein product: CASRQGSENEQFF. Looking up the rest from reference TRBV2 and TRBJ2-1 gives the full variable domain: EPEVTQTPSHQVTQMGQEVILRCVPISNHLYFYWYRQILGQKVEFLVSFYNNEISEKSEIFDDQFSVERPDGSNFTLKIRSTKLEDSAMYFCASRQGSENEQFFGPGTRLTVL.

This rearrangement joins TRBV5-1 to TRBJ2-3, with D possibly matching TRBD1 (5 bases). This CDR3 has 13 residues. Germline CDR1 reads SGHRS; CDR2 reads YFSETQ. V lost 3 bases and J lost 5, with 10 bases in between. For the CDR3, the DNA is TGCGCCAGCAGCTCCGCAGGGTTAGATACGCAGTATTTT. Translating it yields CASSSAGLDTQYF.

This chain joins TRBV7-2 and TRBJ2-5; 9 bases map to TRBD1. Germline V CDR1 and CDR2: SGHTA, FQGNSA. This CDR3 is 15 amino acids long. V shed 2 bases and J 5 bases; nucleotides not matched to a gene: 6. DNA for the CDR3: TGTGCCAGCAGCTTATGGGGCGGGACAGGGGAGACCCAGTACTTC. Residues: CASSLWGGTGETQYF.

The V and J genes are TRBV6-1 and TRBJ1-2, with a weak D call TRBD1 (5 bases). The germline V and J ends were trimmed by 3 bases and 7 bases, with 15 bases remaining between them. From germline, CDR1 is MNHNS and CDR2 SASEGT. The CDR3 has 14 residues. The CDR3 DNA reads as TGTGCCAGCAGTGAGAGGCAGGGTTATGGTGGCTACACCTTC. It yields the protein CASSERQGYGGYTF.

The V and J genes are TRBV14 and TRBJ1-2; D unresolved. The length of the CDR3 is 12 residues. The germline gives CDR1 SGHDN, CDR2 FVKESK. V was trimmed by 5 bases and J by 7 bases, leaving 11 bases between them. The CDR3: CASSKVAGGYTF. CDR3 sequence (DNA): TGTGCCAGCAGCAAGGTAGCTGGTGGCTACACCTTC.

The rearrangement joins TRBV9 to TRBJ2-3; no clear D gene. Trimming shortened V by 3 bases and J by 6 bases, and 8 bases separated the two germline ends. The CDR3 contains 12 residues. Germline-derived CDR1 and CDR2 are SGDLS and YYNGEE. Here the CDR3 DNA reads TGTGCCAGCAGCGACCAGATGGATACGCAGTATTTT. Its translation is CASSDQMDTQYF.

A word on this clone: At one of its ends the junction is not consistent with the germline gene, which may arise from a read error. The DNA of the CDR3 is TGTGCTAGCAGCCACCGGGAGGGAATAGTGGAGACCCAGTACTTC. Translating it yields CASSHREGIVETQYF. The V call is TRBV7-7, the J call TRBJ2-5; TRBD2 aligns across 8 bases. CDR3 length: 15 amino acids. Germline CDR1 is SSHAT and CDR2 is FNYEAQ (reference sequence).

The rearrangement links TRBV6-5 to TRBJ2-2, with TRBD1 matching over 10 bases. The trim removed 6 bases at V and 11 bases at J, leaving 6 bases unmatched. The CDR3 extends over 13 amino acids. The germline gives CDR1 MNHEY, CDR2 SVGAGI. CDR3 region: CASRQMTGGELFF. DNA for the CDR3: TGTGCCAGCAGGCAGATGACAGGGGGCGAGCTGTTTTTT.

This chain connects TRBV6-5 to TRBJ2-7, with D perhaps TRBD2 (7 bases). This CDR3 comprises 13 residues. Germline assignment: CDR1 MNHEY and CDR2 SVGAGI. V was trimmed by 4 bases and J by 6 bases, leaving 13 bases between them. The chain's CDR3 is CASSSTGGAEQYV. The CDR3 DNA sequence: TGTGCCAGCAGTTCCACGGGGGGCGCCGAGCAGTACGTC.

CDR3 loop: CASSPTGLLGGTGELFF. The CDR3 coding sequence is TGTGCCAGCAGCCCTACGGGACTGCTAGGAGGGACCGGGGAGCTGTTTTTT. This sequence joins TRBV7-9 and TRBJ2-2, with D possibly matching TRBD2 (6 bases). Trimming cost V 5 bases and J 5 bases, with 21 bases left between them. The CDR3 covers 17 residues. The V gene's germline CDR1 is SEHNR and CDR2 FQNEAQ (reference sequence).

The chain has TRBV6-1 and TRBJ1-2, with 9 bases lining up with TRBD1. Germline lookup yields CDR1 MNHNS and CDR2 SASEGT. Unmatched junction bases numbered 8, after V lost 5 bases and J lost 4 bases. The CDR3 length is 15 residues. CDR3 loop: CASSTTGTGSYGYTF. The CDR3 coding sequence is TGTGCCAGCAGTACGACCGGGACAGGGTCCTATGGCTACACCTTC.

The chain's CDR3 is CASNPGASGGEQYF. The CDR3 bases are TGTGCCAGCAACCCCGGGGCCTCAGGGGGGGAGCAGTACTTC. The V call is TRBV2, the J call TRBJ2-7, with D perhaps matching TRBD1 (7 bases). Between the trimmed V and J ends, which lost 7 bases and 7 bases, there was a span of 20 bases. CDR1 is SNHLY, CDR2 FYNNEI, per germline. The CDR3 totals 14 residues.

The chain employs TRBV2 and TRBJ2-3; a weak D match, TRBD2 (7 bases). Deletions cut 6 bases from V and 5 bases from J, with 18 bases between. The CDR3 is made up of 15 amino acids. Germline lookup yields CDR1 SNHLY and CDR2 FYNNEI. DNA of the CDR3: TGTGCCAGCAGACGATCGGGGGGCCCGGGAGATACGCAGTATTTT. It encodes CASRRSGGPGDTQYF.

The chain links TRBV9 to TRBJ2-2, with a possible D match to TRBD2 (6 bases). Germline V CDR1 and CDR2: SGDLS, YYNGEE. This CDR3 contains 16 residues. The V gene lost 2 bases and the J gene lost 3 bases, with 14 bases spanning the gap. The CDR3 region is CASSVTGVSYTGELFF. CDR3 in DNA: TGTGCCAGCAGCGTGACGGGGGTTTCCTACACCGGGGAGCTGTTTTTT.

The chain has TRBV5-6 and TRBJ2-3; weak D call: TRBD2 (5 bases). V shed 5 bases and J shed 0 bases, with 13 bases lying between them. From germline, CDR1 is SGHDT and CDR2 YYEEEE. The CDR3 covers 15 residues. This CDR3 reads CASSNGVASTDTQYF. The CDR3 DNA reads as TGTGCCAGCAGTAACGGGGTCGCTAGCACAGATACGCAGTATTTT.

CDR3 protein: CASAKDRSEAEAFF. The CDR3 DNA follows: TGTGCTAGTGCCAAAGACAGGTCTGAGGCTGAAGCTTTCTTT. The chain recombines TRBV12-5 with TRBJ1-1; the D gene is possibly TRBD1 (6 bases). The CDR3 sequence is 14 residues long. Germline assignment: CDR1 LGHNT and CDR2 FRNRAP. The germline V and J ends were trimmed by 7 bases and 6 bases, with 18 bases remaining between them.

V usage is TRBV10-2 and J usage is TRBJ1-1; D may be TRBD1 (5 bases). The CDR3 extends over 14 amino acids. Germline lookup yields CDR1 WSHSY and CDR2 SAAADI. The ends were cut back, 7 bases at V and 1 base at J, with 13 bases in the middle. CDR3 nucleotide sequence: TGCGCCAGCATGATTGGGGGGGGGAACACTGAAGCTTTCTTT. Amino acids: CASMIGGGNTEAFF.

This clone was picked up one time. The rearrangement uses TRBV2 and TRBJ2-2; D is perhaps TRBD1 (5 bases). V shed 7 bases and J shed 3 bases, with 12 bases lying between them. Germline loops: CDR1 SNHLY, CDR2 FYNNEI. The CDR3 totals 14 residues. In DNA form, the CDR3 reads TGTGCCAGCACACGGACATTGGACACCGGGGAGCTGTTTTTT. It encodes CASTRTLDTGELFF. The variable domain in full, completed from reference TRBV2 and TRBJ2-2, reads EPEVTQTPSHQVTQMGQEVILRCVPISNHLYFYWYRQILGQKVEFLVSFYNNEISEKSEIFDDQFSVERPDGSNFTLKIRSTKLEDSAMYFCASTRTLDTGELFFGEGSRLTVL.